This record looks at one T cell receptor beta chain sequence and its context. The study drew participants aged about 18 to 89 years from approximately 23 US areas. Cohorts were determined from participant-reported clinical history. Authors' analysis steps: Amplified reference gene primers provided the basis for estimating nucleated cell counts. Only in-frame clones appear in the TCRdb table, and some are missing; sequencing was by immunoSEQ multiplex PCR. V and J calls and clone size are copied from that table; D and trimming were computed from the DNA. The sample has around 250,000 clones, more than 75% seen once. This sample was taken from a study of blood T cell repertoires in COVID-19. Study information: Donors in the United States, Italy and Spain gave samples during acute or convalescent COVID-19.

Trimming took off 3 bases at V and 4 bases at J, with 11 bases between the two ends. Germline V gene data show CDR1 as SNHLY and CDR2 as FYNNEI. The CDR3 runs to 14 residues. The clonotype comes from a man between 18 and 29 years old who had recovered from COVID-19. Sequenced sample: PBMCs or T cells enriched from blood (not recorded which). The rearrangement links TRBV2 to TRBJ2-3; D is undetermined. The CDR3 DNA follows: TGTGCCAGCAGTGAGATCTCTAGAGCAGATACGCAGTATTTT. Amino acids: CASSEISRADTQYF. The whole variable domain, remainder taken from reference TRBV2 and TRBJ2-3, is EPEVTQTPSHQVTQMGQEVILRCVPISNHLYFYWYRQILGQKVEFLVSFYNNEISEKSEIFDDQFSVERPDGSNFTLKIRSTKLEDSAMYFCASSEISRADTQYFGPGTRLTVL.